This is a list of T cell receptor beta chains from one sample in a study of cytomegalovirus exposure and HLA in healthy donors. Assay: immunoSEQ multiplex PCR; the TCRdb copy retains only in-frame clones and omits some. This sample's table reports just under 90,000 clones. Sequenced sample: PBMCs. The origin of the receptors is a girl aged 5 to 17 in good health and CMV-seropositive. CDR3s include the opening cysteine and the closing phenylalanine or tryptophan. Each record gives: D gene, J gene, V gene, CDR3 protein, CDR3 DNA. A D gene is named only where the DNA matches it firmly.

D gene: NA; J gene: TRBJ2-5; V gene: TRBV29-1; CDR3 protein: CSVRWQGLETQYF; CDR3 DNA: TGCAGCGTTAGATGGCAGGGCCTAGAGACCCAGTACTTC
D gene: NA; J gene: TRBJ1-5; V gene: TRBV7-2; CDR3 protein: CASSLGGLDGEPQHF; CDR3 DNA: TGTGCCAGCAGCTTAGGGGGACTCGACGGGGAGCCCCAGCATTTT
D gene: TRBD1; J gene: TRBJ2-2; V gene: TRBV4-3; CDR3 protein: CASSRDSRNTGELFF; CDR3 DNA: TGCGCCAGCAGCCGGGACAGTAGAAACACCGGGGAGCTGTTTTTT
D gene: TRBD2; J gene: TRBJ2-7; V gene: TRBV4-1; CDR3 protein: CASSQDPVTSGLDPSYEQYF; CDR3 DNA: TGCGCCAGCAGCCAAGATCCCGTGACTAGCGGTTTAGACCCCTCCTACGAGCAGTACTTC
D gene: NA; J gene: TRBJ2-7; V gene: TRBV25-1; CDR3 protein: CASSDSMAGIYEQYF; CDR3 DNA: TGTGCCAGCAGTGATTCCATGGCGGGGATCTACGAGCAGTACTTC
D gene: NA; J gene: TRBJ1-2; V gene: TRBV2; CDR3 protein: CASKYRDNYGYTF; CDR3 DNA: TGTGCCAGCAAGTACAGGGACAACTATGGCTACACCTTC
D gene: TRBD2; J gene: TRBJ2-1; V gene: TRBV4-2; CDR3 protein: CASSLDSGGDNEQFF; CDR3 DNA: TGTGCCAGCAGCCTTGATAGCGGGGGGGACAATGAGCAGTTCTTC
D gene: NA; J gene: TRBJ2-2; V gene: TRBV11-3; CDR3 protein: CASRGQRNTGELFF; CDR3 DNA: TGTGCCAGCCGAGGGCAGAGGAACACCGGGGAGCTGTTTTTT
D gene: NA; J gene: TRBJ2-1; V gene: TRBV18; CDR3 protein: CASSPFWAPVALSSYNEQFF; CDR3 DNA: TGTGCCAGCTCACCATTCTGGGCCCCTGTGGCCCTCAGCTCCTACAATGAGCAGTTCTTC
D gene: TRBD1; J gene: TRBJ2-1; V gene: TRBV6-5; CDR3 protein: CASKKGDSSYNEQFF; CDR3 DNA: TGTGCCAGCAAAAAAGGGGACAGCTCCTACAATGAGCAGTTCTTC
D gene: NA; J gene: TRBJ2-1; V gene: TRBV5-1; CDR3 protein: CASSLGQGSYNEQFF; CDR3 DNA: TGCGCCAGCAGCTTGGGTCAGGGAAGCTACAATGAGCAGTTCTTC